What follows are 2 T cell receptor beta chains derived from one specimen sequenced in a study of blood T cell repertoires in COVID-19. Sequencing was performed with immunoSEQ multiplex PCR; in TCRdb, only in-frame clones are kept and a portion is missing. The table includes approximately 210,000 clones, roughly four fifths detected once. Input material: PBMCs or T cells enriched from blood (not recorded which). These receptors were collected from a man aged 40-49 years who had recovered from COVID-19.

The chain combines TRBV9 with TRBJ2-7; 9 nucleotides line up with TRBD1. Germline trimming cut 6 bases from V and 5 bases from J; bases unmatched to any gene: 9. CDR1 and CDR2 (germline): SGDLS, YYNGEE. The CDR3 extends over 14 amino acids. The CDR3 region is CASTAGQGTHEQYF. In nucleotides, the CDR3 is TGTGCCAGCACCGCGGGACAGGGTACGCACGAGCAGTACTTC.

The chain links TRBV2 to TRBJ1-5; 8 positions agree with TRBD1. The length of the CDR3 is 14 residues. Germline CDR1 SNHLY, CDR2 FYNNEI. The ends lost 6 bases at V and 9 bases at J; junction bases unmatched: 10. The CDR3 reads CASRFDRGEWPQHF. The CDR3 DNA sequence: TGTGCCAGCAGATTTGACAGGGGAGAGTGGCCCCAGCATTTT.